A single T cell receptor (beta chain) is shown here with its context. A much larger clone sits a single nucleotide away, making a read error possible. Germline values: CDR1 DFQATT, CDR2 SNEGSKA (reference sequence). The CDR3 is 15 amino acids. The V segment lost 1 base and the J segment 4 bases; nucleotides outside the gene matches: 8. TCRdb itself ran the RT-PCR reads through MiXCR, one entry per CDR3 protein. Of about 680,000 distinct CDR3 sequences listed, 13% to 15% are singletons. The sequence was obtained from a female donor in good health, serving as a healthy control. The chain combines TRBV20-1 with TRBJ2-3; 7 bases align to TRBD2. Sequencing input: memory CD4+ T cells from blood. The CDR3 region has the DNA TGCAGTGCTAGAGGTTGGACGGGAGGTTCAGATACGCAGTATTTT. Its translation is CSARGWTGGSDTQYF.